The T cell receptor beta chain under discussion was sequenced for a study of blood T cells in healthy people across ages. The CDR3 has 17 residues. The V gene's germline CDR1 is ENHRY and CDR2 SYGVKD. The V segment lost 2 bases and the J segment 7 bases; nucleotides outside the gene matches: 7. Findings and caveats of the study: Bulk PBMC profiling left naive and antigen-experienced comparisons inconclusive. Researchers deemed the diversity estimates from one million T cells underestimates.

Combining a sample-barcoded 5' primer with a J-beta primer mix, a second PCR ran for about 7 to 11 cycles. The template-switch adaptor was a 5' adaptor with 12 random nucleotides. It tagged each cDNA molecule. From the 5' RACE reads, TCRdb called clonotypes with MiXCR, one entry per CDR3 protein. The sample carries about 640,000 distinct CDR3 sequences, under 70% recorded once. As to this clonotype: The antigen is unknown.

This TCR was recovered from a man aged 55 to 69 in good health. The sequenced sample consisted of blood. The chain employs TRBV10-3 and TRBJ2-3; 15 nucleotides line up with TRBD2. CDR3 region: CAISEGGLAGGRNTQYF. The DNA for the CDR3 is TGTGCCATCAGTGAGGGGGGACTAGCGGGGGGACGTAATACGCAGTATTTT.